Each of the 19 T cell receptor beta chains below was sequenced from the same sample in a study of OX40 agonist ivuxolimab in advanced cancers. The protocol was immunoSEQ multiplex PCR, while the TCRdb copy is restricted to in-frame clones and leaves out a portion. Among fewer than 35,000 clones listed, around 83% were seen once. The source material was CD4+ or CD8+ T cells sorted from blood, sampled in a trial of the OX40 agonist ivuxolimab. Receptors originate from an adult with an advanced solid tumor such as melanoma, head and neck, liver or kidney cancer.

This clone was counted a few times. The rearrangement links TRBV19 to TRBJ2-1; D possibly uses TRBD1 or TRBD2 (5 bases each). V was pared by 1 base and J by 5 bases, with 12 bases between. The CDR3 spans 15 residues. Germline assignment: CDR1 LNHDA and CDR2 SQIVND (reference sequence). In nucleotides, the CDR3 is TGTGCCAGTAGTATAGGGACTTCAGGGAACAATGAGCAGTTCTTC. Translating gives CASSIGTSGNNEQFF.

This clone was seen a handful of times. The genes are TRBV19 and TRBJ1-6; unclear D gene. CDR1 and CDR2 from the germline V gene are LNHDA and SQIVND (reference sequence). V was pared by 3 bases and J by 7 bases, with 10 bases between. The CDR3 loop spans 14 amino acids. The CDR3 nucleotides read TGTGCCAGTAGTATTGGGGTAGGGAATTCACCCCTCCACTTT. Its protein is CASSIGVGNSPLHF.

J is TRBJ1-2 and V is TRBV28; TRBD1 is a possible D gene (5 bases). With 4 bases removed from V and 4 bases from J, the gap between germline ends came to 10 bases. The CDR3 extends over 13 amino acids. CDR1 and CDR2 (germline): MDHEN, SYDVKM. Here the CDR3 reads CASSSGQVYGYTF. CDR3 nucleotides: TGTGCCAGCAGTTCCGGACAAGTCTATGGCTACACCTTC.

This chain connects TRBV2 to TRBJ2-7; 8 positions match TRBD1. V gave up 5 bases and J gave up 3 bases; unmatched junction bases: 12. CDR1 SNHLY and CDR2 FYNNEI come from the germline V gene. This CDR3 spans 16 amino acids. The CDR3 DNA is TGTGCCAGCAGTACACCCGACAGGGGCGATTACTACGAGCAGTACTTC. Translating it yields CASSTPDRGDYYEQYF. The full variable domain, completed using reference TRBV2 and TRBJ2-7, is EPEVTQTPSHQVTQMGQEVILRCVPISNHLYFYWYRQILGQKVEFLVSFYNNEISEKSEIFDDQFSVERPDGSNFTLKIRSTKLEDSAMYFCASSTPDRGDYYEQYFGPGTRLTVT.

The chain carries TRBV2 and TRBJ2-5, with D unresolved. The germline gives CDR1 SNHLY, CDR2 FYNNEI. The CDR3 runs 14 residues. Trimming removed 8 bases from V and 3 bases from J, with 16 bases in between. CDR3 amino acids: CASRLGTVEETQYF. The CDR3 region has the DNA TGTGCCAGCCGGCTAGGAACAGTTGAAGAGACCCAGTACTTC.

This clone was seen a handful of times. Here the CDR3 DNA reads TGTGCCAGTAGTATAGCGGACTGGTATCAGCCCCAGCATTTT. Translating gives CASSIADWYQPQHF. This chain joins TRBV19 and TRBJ1-5; no firm D call. Germline CDR1 is LNHDA and CDR2 is SQIVND (reference sequence). This CDR3 is built from 14 residues. Deletions cut 1 base from V and 5 bases from J, with 9 bases between.

The rearrangement links TRBV10-2 to TRBJ1-2, with 8 bases fitting TRBD1. The CDR3 spans 16 residues. In germline, CDR1 is WSHSY, CDR2 SAAADI. Unmatched junction bases numbered 12, after V lost 5 bases and J lost 4 bases. This CDR3 is CASSSGQGGDGYGYTF. The CDR3 nucleotides read TGCGCCAGCAGTTCCGGACAGGGCGGTGATGGCTATGGCTACACCTTC.

The rearrangement links TRBV7-9 to TRBJ2-1, with unresolved D. The CDR3 length is 15 residues. The V gene's germline CDR1 is SEHNR and CDR2 FQNEAQ (reference sequence). The V end lost 3 bases, the J end lost 4 bases, and 13 bases lay between the germline ends. CDR3 sequence (DNA): TGTGCCAGCAGCTTGGATGGTGGCAGGTACAATGAGCAGTTCTTC. It is translated as CASSLDGGRYNEQFF. The full variable domain, with the rest looked up from reference TRBV7-9 and TRBJ2-1, is DTGVSQNPRHKITKRGQNVTFRCDPISEHNRLYWYRQTLGQGPEFLTYFQNEAQLEKSRLLSDRFSAERPKGSFSTLEIQRTEQGDSAMYLCASSLDGGRYNEQFFGPGTRLTVL.

CDR3 DNA: TGTGCCAGCAGTGTAAGGACCGCGACGCAAGAGACCCAGTACTTC. It specifies CASSVRTATQETQYF. The chain joins TRBV2 to TRBJ2-5, with D unresolved. The CDR3 has 15 residues. The germline CDR1 and CDR2 sequences are SNHLY and FYNNEI. V was clipped by 4 bases and J by 2 bases, with 14 bases between them. Full variable domain (rest looked up from reference TRBV2 and TRBJ2-5): EPEVTQTPSHQVTQMGQEVILRCVPISNHLYFYWYRQILGQKVEFLVSFYNNEISEKSEIFDDQFSVERPDGSNFTLKIRSTKLEDSAMYFCASSVRTATQETQYFGPGTRLLVL.

The V call is TRBV7-9, the J call TRBJ2-7; 7 bases align to TRBD2. The CDR3 runs to 13 residues. V was pared by 1 base and J by 7 bases, with 4 bases of the junction left unmatched. Germline CDR1 reads SEHNR; CDR2 reads FQNEAQ (reference sequence). CDR3 sequence reads: CASSLDLGGEQYF. Written as DNA, the CDR3 is TGTGCCAGCAGCTTAGACCTGGGAGGGGAGCAGTACTTC.

The genes are TRBV5-1 and TRBJ2-3; D tentatively fits TRBD1 or TRBD2 (5 bases each). The CDR3 runs 14 residues. With 4 bases removed from V and 2 bases from J, the gap between germline ends came to 11 bases. CDR1 and CDR2 (germline): SGHRS, YFSETQ. The CDR3 nucleotides are TGCGCCAGCAGCCTTCGGGGCCCCACAGATACGCAGTATTTT. It yields the protein CASSLRGPTDTQYF.

This chain uses TRBV19 with TRBJ2-5; D may be TRBD1 (6 bases). The CDR3 has 14 residues. Trimming took 3 bases from V and 0 from J, leaving 8 bases between them. Germline CDR1 LNHDA, CDR2 SQIVND (reference sequence). The CDR3 nucleotides are TGTGCCAGTAGTATTCAGGGGAACCAAGAGACCCAGTACTTC. Encoded protein: CASSIQGNQETQYF.

V gene TRBV5-1 combines with J gene TRBJ2-7, with 12 positions matching TRBD2. With V trimmed by 4 bases and J by 6 bases, 8 bases remained unmatched. Looked up from germline, CDR1 is SGHRS and CDR2 is YFSETQ. The CDR3 runs 15 residues. The DNA of the CDR3 is TGCGCCAGCAGCGATCTAGCGGGGGGGCAGGGCGAGCAGTACTTC. This sequence encodes CASSDLAGGQGEQYF.

The chain carries TRBV6-1 and TRBJ2-3, with 9 bases identical to TRBD1. V shed 6 bases and J 4 bases; nucleotides not matched to a gene: 8. Germline CDR1 and CDR2: MNHNS and SASEGT. The CDR3 has 15 amino acids. DNA for the CDR3: TGTGCCAGCAGCCAACGGACAGGGGCTTCAGATACGCAGTATTTT. It translates to CASSQRTGASDTQYF.

The chain uses TRBV30 and TRBJ2-5; TRBD2 agrees at 7 bases. This CDR3 contains 16 residues. V dropped 3 bases and J dropped 2; count of bases not matched to a gene: 12. The V gene's germline CDR1 is GTSNPN and CDR2 SVGIG (reference sequence). This CDR3 is CAWSGGTAGLQETQYF. DNA of the CDR3: TGTGCCTGGAGCGGGGGGACGGCAGGGCTACAAGAGACCCAGTACTTC.

The chain combines TRBV4-1 with TRBJ2-1, with D unclear. The germline V and J ends were trimmed by 4 bases and 16 bases, with 20 bases remaining between them. CDR1 and CDR2 (germline): MGHRA, YSYEKL. The CDR3 contains 13 residues. The CDR3 here is CASSRSPEQSPFF. CDR3 in DNA: TGCGCCAGCAGCCGCTCACCCGAACAATCTCCCTTCTTC.

The rearrangement links TRBV19 to TRBJ1-1; no reliable D call. Between the trimmed V and J ends, which lost 7 bases and 13 bases, there was a span of 22 bases. The CDR3 length is 13 residues. Germline V gene sequence: CDR1 LNHDA, CDR2 SQIVND (reference sequence). The CDR3 sequence is CASTQGVRRKGFF. DNA of the CDR3: TGTGCCAGTACCCAAGGCGTCAGGAGAAAGGGTTTCTTT.

With regard to this clone: The junction does not match germline at one end; this may be a read error. The chain has TRBV23-1 and TRBJ2-7; the match to TRBD1 covers 7 bases. TRBV23-1 is noted as an ORF with a role that remains uncertain. The CDR3 runs 10 residues. The CDR3 here is CASTSGTVWF. The CDR3 DNA follows: TGCGCCAGCACTTCCGGGACAGTTTGGTTC.

This rearrangement joins TRBV15 to TRBJ2-2; perhaps TRBD1 as D (5 bases). The germline V and J ends were trimmed by 6 bases and 4 bases, with 21 bases remaining between them. This CDR3 has 17 amino acids. Germline CDR1 and CDR2: LNHNV and YYDKDF (reference sequence). DNA for the CDR3: TGTGCCACCAGAAATTCCCGGGCAGGGATATCCACCGGGGAGCTGTTTTTT. This sequence encodes CATRNSRAGISTGELFF.